This TCR beta chain was captured by sequencing in a study of long-term antiretroviral therapy in people with HIV. Broader study findings: Blood obtained between the mid-2000s and the late 2010s may reflect older ART regimens. Repertoire dominance by clones expanded before ART was seen at all time points. Subsequent to ART, diversity was augmented yet persisted below that of transplant donor controls.

The authors ran the immunoSEQ assay, v3.0, at survey level. Assay: immunoSEQ multiplex PCR; the TCRdb copy retains only in-frame clones and omits some. The table records some 20,000 clones, 65% to 85% of them present only once. Only United States sites treated participants with HIV. The CDR3 consists of 15 residues. CDR1 and CDR2 from the germline V gene are SQVTM and ANQGSEA. The V and J ends lost 2 bases and 4 bases respectively, with 16 bases between them. In the case of this clone: The antigen is undetermined.

This clonotype originated in a woman aged 40 to 49 with HIV. Sequenced material: unsorted PBMCs, taken 1.2 years after starting antiretroviral therapy. V and J are TRBV29-1 and TRBJ2-3, with a tentative D call TRBD1 (6 bases). CDR3: CSVELGAPGADTQYF. CDR3 DNA sequence: TGCAGCGTTGAATTGGGCGCGCCAGGGGCAGATACGCAGTATTTT.